This TCR beta chain was captured by sequencing in a study of blood T cell repertoires in COVID-19. Sequenced by immunoSEQ multiplex PCR; TCRdb stores in-frame clones only, minus some. The data contain about 330,000 clones, about 90% of them singletons. Trimming removed 5 bases at V and 7 bases at J, with 20 bases between. This CDR3 has 15 amino acids. CDR1 and CDR2 (germline): SGHVS, FNYEAQ. This clonotype originated in a man aged 25 to 40 who had recovered from COVID-19. The sequenced sample was PBMCs or T cells enriched from blood (not recorded which). This rearrangement joins TRBV7-6 to TRBJ2-5, with D possibly being TRBD2 (5 bases). The CDR3 nucleotides are TGTGCCAGCAGCCCCCCAGCTGGGCTAGAGGGGACCCAGTACTTC. It codes for CASSPPAGLEGTQYF.